The 11 T cell receptor beta chains below were found in one sample sequenced in a study of blood T cell repertoires in COVID-19. Profiled with immunoSEQ multiplex PCR; TCRdb holds only in-frame clones, not every one. Among roughly 700,000 clones listed, over 80% were seen once. Sequencing was performed on peripheral blood. The receptors were gathered from a woman between 18 and 29 years old with acute or convalescent COVID-19.

CDR3 region: CAWTPQGYYGYTF. In DNA, the CDR3 is TGTGCCTGGACGCCTCAGGGATACTATGGCTACACCTTC. The V and J genes are TRBV30 and TRBJ1-2, with D perhaps matching TRBD1 (5 bases). V was pared by 4 bases and J by 3 bases, with 12 bases between. The CDR3 runs to 13 residues. CDR1 and CDR2 from the germline V gene are GTSNPN and SVGIG (reference sequence).

The gene calls are TRBV6-5 and TRBJ1-5; possible D gene TRBD1, 6 bases. V lost 5 bases to trimming and J lost 7 bases, with 12 bases between them. This CDR3 region has 13 residues. Germline CDR1 and CDR2: MNHEY and SVGAGI. The CDR3 loop is CASSRTAQQPQHF. Written as DNA, the CDR3 is TGTGCCAGCAGTAGGACAGCACAACAGCCCCAGCATTTT.

This rearrangement joins TRBV4-1 to TRBJ1-2, with D possibly being TRBD1 (6 bases). Trimming took off 5 bases at V and 7 bases at J, with 20 bases between the two ends. The CDR3 is 15 residues long. In germline, CDR1 is MGHRA, CDR2 YSYEKL. The CDR3 loop reads CASSDPGTPLSGYTF. DNA for the CDR3: TGCGCCAGCAGCGACCCCGGGACACCCTTATCTGGCTACACCTTC.

The chain recombines TRBV6-5 with TRBJ2-7, with 7 positions matching TRBD1. Germline lookup yields CDR1 MNHEY and CDR2 SVGAGI. The CDR3 runs to 14 residues. The junction had 5 bases not matched to a gene; V was cut back by 6 bases and J by 0 bases. CDR3 coding DNA: TGTGCCAGCAGAAACAGGGGAAGCTCCTACGAGCAGTACTTC. This encodes CASRNRGSSYEQYF.

The V call is TRBV5-1, the J call TRBJ1-4; TRBD1 matches at 8 bases. The CDR3 is 18 amino acids. The J segment lost 1 base and the V segment lost 2 bases, leaving 10 bases of the junction unmatched. The germline V gene has CDR1 SGHRS and CDR2 YFSETQ. The CDR3 DNA reads TGCGCCAGCAGCTTACCAACAGACAGGGGATTAACTAATGAAAAACTGTTTTTT. Its translation: CASSLPTDRGLTNEKLFF.

The V and J genes are TRBV7-9 and TRBJ2-7; 8 bases fit TRBD1. After removal of 1 base from V and 5 bases from J, the junction contained 4 bases not matched to a gene. Germline-derived CDR1 and CDR2 are SEHNR and FQNEAQ (reference sequence). This CDR3 has 14 amino acids. CDR3 in DNA: TGTGCCAGCAGCTTAGTTGCGACAGGGGACGAGCAGTACTTC. It translates to CASSLVATGDEQYF.

The rearrangement links TRBV19 to TRBJ1-5; TRBD1 aligns across 7 bases. Trimming removed 5 bases from V and 6 bases from J; junction bases left unmatched: 7. From germline, CDR1 is LNHDA and CDR2 SQIVND (reference sequence). This CDR3 is 14 amino acids long. Here the CDR3 reads CASSLRTGPQPQHF. The CDR3 coding sequence is TGTGCCAGTAGTCTCCGGACAGGCCCTCAGCCCCAGCATTTT.

The rearrangement joins TRBV2 to TRBJ1-2; TRBD1 matches at 9 bases. Unmatched junction bases numbered 13, after V lost 6 bases and J lost 8 bases. CDR3 size: 15 residues. Germline-derived CDR1 and CDR2 are SNHLY and FYNNEI. The CDR3 sequence is CASREYPTGGGGYTF. The CDR3 coding sequence is TGTGCCAGCAGAGAATACCCGACAGGGGGAGGGGGCTACACCTTC.

The V and J genes are TRBV6-1 and TRBJ1-5; D gene uncertain. In germline, CDR1 is MNHNS, CDR2 SASEGT. CDR3 length: 15 amino acids. The V gene lost 1 base and the J gene lost 2 bases, with 9 bases spanning the gap. The DNA of the CDR3 is TGTGCCAGCAGTGAAGGGGCGGAGGGCAATCAGCCCCAGCATTTT. This gives the protein CASSEGAEGNQPQHF.

This clone was recorded a few times. The chain carries TRBV18 and TRBJ1-1; TRBD1 aligns across 7 bases. The germline gives CDR1 KGHSH, CDR2 LQKENI. V was pared by 4 bases and J by 4 bases, with 3 bases of the junction left unmatched. This CDR3 has 13 amino acids. DNA of the CDR3: TGTGCCAGCTCACAGGGGGCTGGCACTGAAGCTTTCTTT. This gives the protein CASSQGAGTEAFF.

The genes are TRBV20-1 and TRBJ1-2, with D unclear. The CDR3 contains 11 residues. Germline loops: CDR1 DFQATT, CDR2 SNEGSKA (reference sequence). CDR3 in DNA: TGCGGCTCAATTGTCAACTATGGCTACACCTTC. Protein: CGSIVNYGYTF.